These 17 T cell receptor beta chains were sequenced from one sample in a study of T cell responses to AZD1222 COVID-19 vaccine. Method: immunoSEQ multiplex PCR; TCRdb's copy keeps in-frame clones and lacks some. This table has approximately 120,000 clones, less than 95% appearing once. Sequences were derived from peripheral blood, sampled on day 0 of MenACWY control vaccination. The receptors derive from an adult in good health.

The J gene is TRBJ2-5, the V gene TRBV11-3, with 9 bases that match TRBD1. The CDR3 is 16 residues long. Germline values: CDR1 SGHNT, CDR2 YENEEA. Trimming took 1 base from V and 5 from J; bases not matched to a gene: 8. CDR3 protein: CASSLGGGTGHETQYF. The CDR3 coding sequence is TGTGCCAGCAGCTTAGGTGGTGGGACAGGGCACGAGACCCAGTACTTC. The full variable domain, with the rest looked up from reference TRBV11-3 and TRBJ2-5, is EAGVVQSPRYKIIEKKQPVAFWCNPISGHNTLYWYLQNLGQGPELLIRYENEEAVDDSQLPKDRFSAERLKGVDSTLKIQPAELGDSAVYLCASSLGGGTGHETQYFGPGTRLLVL.

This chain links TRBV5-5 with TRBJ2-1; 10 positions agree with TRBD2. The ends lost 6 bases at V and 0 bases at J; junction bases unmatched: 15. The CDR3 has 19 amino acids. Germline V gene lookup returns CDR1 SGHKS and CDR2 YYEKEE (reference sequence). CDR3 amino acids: CASTPSGLARISSYNEQFF. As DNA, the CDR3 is TGTGCCAGCACCCCCTCGGGACTAGCGAGAATTAGCTCCTACAATGAGCAGTTCTTC. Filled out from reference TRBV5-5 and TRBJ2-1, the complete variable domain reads DAGVTQSPTHLIKTRGQQVTLRCSPISGHKSVSWYQQVLGQGPQFIFQYYEKEERGRGNFPDRFSARQFPNYSSELNVNALLLGDSALYLCASTPSGLARISSYNEQFFGPGTRLTVL.

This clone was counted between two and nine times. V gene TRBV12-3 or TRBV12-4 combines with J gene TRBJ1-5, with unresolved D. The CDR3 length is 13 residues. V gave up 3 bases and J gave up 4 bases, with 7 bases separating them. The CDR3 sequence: CASSFGLNQPQHF. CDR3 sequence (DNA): TGTGCCAGCAGTTTTGGGCTAAATCAGCCCCAGCATTTT.

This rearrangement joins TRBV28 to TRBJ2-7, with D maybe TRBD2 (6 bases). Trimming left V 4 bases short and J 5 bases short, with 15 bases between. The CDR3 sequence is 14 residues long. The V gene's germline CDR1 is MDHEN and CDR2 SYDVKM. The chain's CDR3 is CASSSPGTLDEQYF. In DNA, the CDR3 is TGTGCCAGCAGTTCCCCCGGGACTCTCGACGAGCAGTACTTC. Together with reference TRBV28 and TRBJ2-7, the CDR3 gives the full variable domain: DVKVTQSSRYLVKRTGEKVFLECVQDMDHENMFWYRQDPGLGLRLIYFSYDVKMKEKGDIPEGYSVSREKKERFSLILESASTNQTSMYLCASSSPGTLDEQYFGPGTRLTVT.

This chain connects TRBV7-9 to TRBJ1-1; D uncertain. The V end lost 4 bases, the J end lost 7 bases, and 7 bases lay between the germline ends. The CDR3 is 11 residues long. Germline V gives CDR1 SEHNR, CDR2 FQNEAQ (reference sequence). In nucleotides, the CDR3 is TGTGCCAGCAGCTCGAGGGTTGAAGCTTTCTTT. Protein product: CASSSRVEAFF.

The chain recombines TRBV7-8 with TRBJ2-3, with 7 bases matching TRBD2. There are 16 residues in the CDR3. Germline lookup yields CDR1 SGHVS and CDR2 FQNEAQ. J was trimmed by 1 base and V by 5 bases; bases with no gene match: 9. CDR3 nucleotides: TGTGCCAGCAGCCGGCCGAGCGGGATCCGCACAGATACGCAGTATTTT. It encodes CASSRPSGIRTDTQYF.

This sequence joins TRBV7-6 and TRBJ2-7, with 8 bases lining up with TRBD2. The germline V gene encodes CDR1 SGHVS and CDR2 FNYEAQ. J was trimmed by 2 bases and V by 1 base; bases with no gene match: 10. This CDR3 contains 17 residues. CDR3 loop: CASSLEVSGTGAYEQYF. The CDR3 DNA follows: TGTGCCAGCAGCTTAGAGGTTAGCGGGACCGGGGCCTACGAGCAGTACTTC. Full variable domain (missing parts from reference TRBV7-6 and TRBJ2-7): GAGVSQSPRYKVTKRGQDVALRCDPISGHVSLYWYRQALGQGPEFLTYFNYEAQQDKSGLPNDRFSAERPEGSISTLTIQRTEQRDSAMYRCASSLEVSGTGAYEQYFGPGTRLTVT.

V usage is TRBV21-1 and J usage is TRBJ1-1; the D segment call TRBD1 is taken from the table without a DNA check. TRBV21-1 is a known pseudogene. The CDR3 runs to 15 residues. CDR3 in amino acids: CASSKAHRGNTEAFF. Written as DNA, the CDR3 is TGTGCCAGCAGCAAAGCGCATAGGGGGAACACTGAAGCTTTCTTT.

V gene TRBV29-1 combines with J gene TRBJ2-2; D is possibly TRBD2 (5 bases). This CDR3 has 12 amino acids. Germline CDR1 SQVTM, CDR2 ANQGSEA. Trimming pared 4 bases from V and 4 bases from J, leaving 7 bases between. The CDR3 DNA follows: TGCAGCGTTGTCGGAGGCACCGGGGAGCTGTTTTTT. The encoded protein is CSVVGGTGELFF.

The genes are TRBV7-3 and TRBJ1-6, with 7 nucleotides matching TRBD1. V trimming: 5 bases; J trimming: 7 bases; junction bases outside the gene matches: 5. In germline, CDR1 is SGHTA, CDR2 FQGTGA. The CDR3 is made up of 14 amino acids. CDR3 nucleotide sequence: TGTGCCAGCAGCGTGACAGGGCAGAATTCACCCCTCCACTTT. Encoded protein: CASSVTGQNSPLHF. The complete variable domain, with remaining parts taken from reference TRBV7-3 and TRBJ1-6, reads GAGVSQTPSNKVTEKGKYVELRCDPISGHTALYWYRQSLGQGPEFLIYFQGTGAADDSGLPNDRFFAVRPEGSVSTLKIQRTERGDSAVYLCASSVTGQNSPLHFGNGTRLTVT.

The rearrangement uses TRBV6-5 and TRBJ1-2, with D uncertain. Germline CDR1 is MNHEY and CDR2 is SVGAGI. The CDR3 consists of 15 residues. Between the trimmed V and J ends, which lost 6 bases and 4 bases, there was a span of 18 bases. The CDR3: CASSRGLSLGYGYTF. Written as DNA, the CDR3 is TGTGCCAGCAGCCGCGGACTTTCTCTAGGCTATGGCTACACCTTC.

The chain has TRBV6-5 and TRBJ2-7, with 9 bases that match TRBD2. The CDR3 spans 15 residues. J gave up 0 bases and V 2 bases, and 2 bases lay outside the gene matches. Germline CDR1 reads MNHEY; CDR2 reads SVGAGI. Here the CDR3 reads CASSYKGLASYEQYF. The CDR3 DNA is TGTGCCAGCAGTTACAAGGGACTAGCCTCCTACGAGCAGTACTTC.

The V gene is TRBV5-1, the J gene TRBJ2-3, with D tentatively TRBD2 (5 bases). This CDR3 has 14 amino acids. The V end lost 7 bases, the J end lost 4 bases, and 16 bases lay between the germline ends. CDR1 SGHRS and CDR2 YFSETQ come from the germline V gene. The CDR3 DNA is TGCGCCAGCGCGTTAGCTCCCGGGGCAGATACGCAGTATTTT. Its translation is CASALAPGADTQYF.

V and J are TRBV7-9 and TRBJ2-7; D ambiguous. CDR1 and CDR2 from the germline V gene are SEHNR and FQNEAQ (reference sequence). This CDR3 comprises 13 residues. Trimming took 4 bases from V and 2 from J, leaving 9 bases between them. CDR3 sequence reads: CASSSTDTYEQYF. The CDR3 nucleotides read TGTGCCAGCAGCTCGACGGATACCTACGAGCAGTACTTC.

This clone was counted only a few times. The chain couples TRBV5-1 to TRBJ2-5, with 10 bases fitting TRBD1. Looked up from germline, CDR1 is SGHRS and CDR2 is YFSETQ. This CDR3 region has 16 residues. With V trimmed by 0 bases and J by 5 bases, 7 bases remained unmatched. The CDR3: CASSLAPTGGGETQYF. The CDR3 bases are TGCGCCAGCAGCTTGGCCCCGACAGGGGGCGGGGAGACCCAGTACTTC.

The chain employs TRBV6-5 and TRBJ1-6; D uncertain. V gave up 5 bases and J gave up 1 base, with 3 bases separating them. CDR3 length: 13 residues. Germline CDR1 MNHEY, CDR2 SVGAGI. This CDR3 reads CASSRSYNSPLHF. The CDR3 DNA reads TGTGCCAGCAGTAGGTCCTATAATTCACCCCTCCACTTT.

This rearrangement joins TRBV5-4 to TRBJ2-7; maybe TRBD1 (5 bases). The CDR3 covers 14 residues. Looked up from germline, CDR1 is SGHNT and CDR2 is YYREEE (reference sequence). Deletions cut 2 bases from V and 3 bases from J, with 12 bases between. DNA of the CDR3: TGTGCCAGCAGCTTCGCAGGGTCCTTCTACGAGCAGTACTTC. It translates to CASSFAGSFYEQYF.